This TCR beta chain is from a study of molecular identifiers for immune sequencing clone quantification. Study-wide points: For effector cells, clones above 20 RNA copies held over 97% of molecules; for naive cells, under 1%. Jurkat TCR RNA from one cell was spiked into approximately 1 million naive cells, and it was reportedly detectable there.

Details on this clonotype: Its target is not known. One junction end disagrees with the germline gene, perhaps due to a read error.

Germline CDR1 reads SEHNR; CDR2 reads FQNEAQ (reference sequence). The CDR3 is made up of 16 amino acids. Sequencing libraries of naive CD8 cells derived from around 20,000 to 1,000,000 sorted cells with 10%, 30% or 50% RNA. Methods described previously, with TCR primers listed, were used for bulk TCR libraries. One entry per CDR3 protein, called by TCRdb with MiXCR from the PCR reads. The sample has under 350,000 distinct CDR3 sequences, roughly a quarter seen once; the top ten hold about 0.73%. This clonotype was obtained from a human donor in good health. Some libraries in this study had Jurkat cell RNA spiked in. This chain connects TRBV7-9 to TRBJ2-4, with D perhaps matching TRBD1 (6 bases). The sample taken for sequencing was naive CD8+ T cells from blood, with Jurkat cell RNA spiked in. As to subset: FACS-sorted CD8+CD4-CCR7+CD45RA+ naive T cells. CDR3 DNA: TGTGCCAGCGGCTTGTCTACAGGGTTAGCCAAAAACATTCAGTACTTC. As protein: CASGLSTGLAKNIQYF.